Listed here is a single TCR beta chain. These data originate in a study of shared clonotypes between healthy human individuals. Germline CDR1 SEHNR, CDR2 FQNEAQ (reference sequence). The germline V and J ends were trimmed by 1 base and 2 bases, with 9 bases remaining between them. The CDR3 consists of 15 residues. Method: immunoSEQ multiplex PCR; TCRdb's copy keeps in-frame clones and lacks some. The sample includes about 2,500,000 clones, approximately 94% of them seen just once. The sequenced sample consisted of naive CD4+ T cells sorted from blood. Sample subset: CD45RA+ positively selected. The sequence derives from a man younger than 35 in good health. The chain combines TRBV7-9 with TRBJ1-5, with D tentatively TRBD1 (5 bases). The CDR3 sequence is CASSLEGERNQPQHF. CDR3 in DNA: TGTGCCAGCAGCTTAGAAGGGGAGCGCAATCAGCCCCAGCATTTT.